The following is a TCR beta chain sequence with its context. The target of this receptor is not known. No base qualities exist here, and no much larger clone lies one base off it. This sample is drawn from a study of blood T cell repertoires in COVID-19 (dated by TCRdb to the early 2020s). About the study as a whole: Samples from collaborators originated in the United States, Italy and Spain and spanned both the acute and convalescent phases of COVID-19. Where available, HLA class I and class II types were obtained from metadata supplied by the sample provider rather than from assay-based typing. The material from the prospective study consisted of cDNA or gDNA derived from T cells, B-cell-depleted T cells, or PBMCs. The samples were drawn from the first 160 participants of the ongoing ImmuneRACE study and from 1,254 subjects provided by 6 global collaborators. A freely available public database, intended as a resource for researchers studying the immune response to SARS-CoV-2, is where the repertoires were released. Sample metadata almost always included a de-identified subject ID, COVID-19 status, age in years and sex. Deeply sampled blood TCRbeta repertoires from subjects exposed to, actively infected with, or recovered from COVID-19 were included in the dataset.

The immunoSEQ Assay, a bias-controlled multiplex PCR, was used to amplify TCRbeta CDR3 regions from genomic DNA. In the authors' own workflow: Within the assay, amplification of reference gene primers was used to estimate how many nucleated cells each sample contained. To quantify the absolute abundance of each unique TCRbeta CDR3 rearrangement, sequence reads were collapsed and filtered. Productive Simpson clonality was computed per sample as the square root of Simpson's diversity index over productive rearrangements. The clones in this table, taken by TCRdb from immuneACCESS, are in-frame only. Not every clone is retained; where verified, under half of the shortfall comes from an unresolved V gene, and the cause of the rest is unknown. That table is the source of V, J and clone size, and D and trimming were worked out from the DNA. This sample holds about 12,000 clones; approximately 70% were observed only once. The top ten constitute 6% to 7% of the sample.

In Seattle, one collaborating source enrolled patients while the infection was active and tracked those patients longitudinally over the course of disease. Whole blood was collected in K2EDTA tubes by collaborating institutions according to the institutions' own protocols. For TCRbeta analysis, collaborators shipped samples as frozen whole blood, isolated PBMCs, or DNA extracted from either of those sample types. What the research found in general, with its limitations: Clinical and demographic metadata were provided uncurated, with the amount varying by source and participant.

The sequencing input was peripheral blood. The TCR was taken from a man in his 60s with COVID-19, enrolled during active disease.

Here the CDR3 is given as CASSLVRHNEQFF. Here is the DNA: TGTGCCAGCAGCTTAGTGCGGCACAATGAGCAGTTCTTC. In this chain, TRBV7-9 is recombined with TRBJ2-1, with no reliable assignment of the D segment. CDR1 and CDR2, per the germline V gene (reference sequence), are SEHNR and FQNEAQ. There are 13 amino acids in the CDR3, from cysteine to phenylalanine inclusive. The CDR3 DNA has 39 bases and is translated from base 1. Trimming removed 1 base from V and 5 bases from J, leaving 6 bases between the germline ends.